Below, 22 T cell receptor beta chains from the same sample are listed, as sequenced in a study of blood T cell repertoires in COVID-19. This table comes from immunoSEQ multiplex PCR, and its TCRdb copy is limited to in-frame clones, with some not included. There are over 300,000 clones in the sample; around 86% occur only once, and 10% lies in the top ten. The sample was PBMCs or T cells enriched from blood (not recorded which). Source of these receptors: a woman between 18 and 30 years old who had recovered from COVID-19.

The rearrangement uses TRBV5-1 and TRBJ1-1; D is undetermined. CDR1 and CDR2 (germline): SGHRS, YFSETQ. The CDR3 is 14 amino acids. V dropped 3 bases and J dropped 0 bases, with 9 bases sitting between them. CDR3 bases: TGCGCCAGCAGCTACACAGAGATGAACACTGAAGCTTTCTTT. Translated, it gives CASSYTEMNTEAFF.

This chain joins TRBV18 and TRBJ2-3, with 12 bases identical to TRBD2. Trimming at V came to 6 bases and at J to 3 bases, leaving 4 bases not matched to a gene. The germline V gene has CDR1 KGHSH and CDR2 LQKENI. The CDR3 spans 15 residues. For the CDR3, the DNA is TGTGCCAGCTCCCCCGGGACTAGCGGGACAGATACGCAGTATTTT. Its translation: CASSPGTSGTDTQYF.

The V and J genes are TRBV25-1 and TRBJ2-1, with TRBD2 identical over 9 bases. CDR3 length: 18 amino acids. Germline lookup yields CDR1 MGHDK and CDR2 SYGVNS. Trimming at V came to 1 base and at J to 6 bases, leaving 13 bases not matched to a gene. CDR3 protein: CASSEFGLAGATPNEQFF. CDR3 in DNA: TGTGCCAGCAGTGAATTCGGATTAGCGGGAGCTACCCCCAATGAGCAGTTCTTC.

The V call is TRBV20-1, the J call TRBJ2-7; TRBD1 is a possible D gene (6 bases). CDR3 length: 12 residues. V lost 3 bases and J lost 4, with 10 bases in between. CDR1 DFQATT and CDR2 SNEGSKA come from the germline V gene (reference sequence). Here the CDR3 DNA reads TGCAGTGCTAGTGGACAGCCGTACGAGCAGTACTTC. It is translated as CSASGQPYEQYF.

This chain joins TRBV9 and TRBJ2-1, with D unresolved. The CDR3 extends over 14 amino acids. In germline, CDR1 is SGDLS, CDR2 YYNGEE. V was pared by 4 bases and J by 0 bases, with 8 bases between. The CDR3 loop reads CASSRASSYNEQFF. The DNA for the CDR3 is TGTGCCAGCAGCCGCGCGAGCTCCTACAATGAGCAGTTCTTC.

This chain joins TRBV2 and TRBJ1-5; TRBD1 aligns across 10 bases. The V gene end was trimmed by 5 bases and the J gene end by 0 bases; junction bases not matched to a gene: 1. The CDR3 loop spans 15 amino acids. Germline values: CDR1 SNHLY, CDR2 FYNNEI. The CDR3: CASSRQGASNQPQHF. CDR3 coding DNA: TGTGCCAGCAGTAGACAGGGGGCTAGCAATCAGCCCCAGCATTTT.

The genes are TRBV6-5 and TRBJ2-7; tentative D call: TRBD1 (6 bases). From germline, CDR1 is MNHEY and CDR2 SVGAGI. Trimming shortened V by 7 bases and J by 2 bases, and 15 bases separated the two germline ends. CDR3 length: 14 amino acids. This CDR3 is CASTAGTTTYEQYF. The DNA of the CDR3 is TGTGCCAGCACGGCCGGGACAACTACCTACGAGCAGTACTTC.

The V and J genes are TRBV30 and TRBJ1-2, with D unclear. Germline CDR1 is GTSNPN and CDR2 is SVGIG (reference sequence). The CDR3 sequence is 13 residues long. The V end was cut by 3 bases, the J end by 5 bases, with 13 bases between. The CDR3 DNA follows: TGTGCCTGGAGACTTTCCAGGTCATATGGCTACACCTTC. Its translation is CAWRLSRSYGYTF.

The chain is built from TRBV27 and TRBJ2-2; TRBD2 aligns across 9 bases. The junction had 8 bases not matched to a gene; V was cut back by 6 bases and J by 3 bases. Germline V gene data show CDR1 as MNHEY and CDR2 as SMNVEV (reference sequence). This CDR3 is 16 amino acids long. The CDR3 spells CASRLGAGGYTGELFF. CDR3 sequence (DNA): TGTGCCAGCAGACTGGGAGCGGGAGGATACACCGGGGAGCTGTTTTTT.

CDR3 nucleotide sequence: TGTGCCAGCAGAGAAACGGGACAGGGCTACGAGCAGTACTTC. Translation gives CASRETGQGYEQYF. The chain has TRBV14 and TRBJ2-7, with 9 positions matching TRBD1. Germline assignment: CDR1 SGHDN and CDR2 FVKESK. V lost 6 bases and J lost 3; bases outside the gene matches: 6. This CDR3 spans 14 amino acids.

This clone was seen only once. V and J are TRBV5-1 and TRBJ1-4; D not resolved. Trimming removed 1 base at V and 11 bases at J, with 12 bases between. The CDR3 runs 13 residues. Looked up from germline, CDR1 is SGHRS and CDR2 is YFSETQ. The CDR3 coding sequence is TGCGCCAGCAGCTTGAATGGAGGCGAGAAACTGTTTTTT. Translated: CASSLNGGEKLFF.

Here the CDR3 DNA reads TGTGCCTGGAGTGGAGCGGGAAGGGCCGAGCAGTACTTC. Encoded protein: CAWSGAGRAEQYF. V is TRBV30 and J is TRBJ2-7, with 7 bases aligning to TRBD2. The CDR3 extends over 13 amino acids. V lost 1 base to trimming and J lost 6 bases; unmatched junction nucleotides: 6. CDR1 and CDR2 (germline): GTSNPN, SVGIG (reference sequence).

V gene TRBV6-5 combines with J gene TRBJ1-2; tentative D call: TRBD1 (5 bases). Trimming cost V 7 bases and J 7 bases, with 13 bases left between them. The length of the CDR3 is 12 residues. Germline values: CDR1 MNHEY, CDR2 SVGAGI. The CDR3 region has the DNA TGTGCCAGCACCGCCGGGGGAGGTGGCTACACCTTC. Residues: CASTAGGGGYTF.

This rearrangement joins TRBV7-9 to TRBJ2-1; 10 bases are a match to TRBD1. V was pared by 3 bases and J by 8 bases, with 7 bases of the junction left unmatched. Germline CDR1 SEHNR, CDR2 FQNEAQ (reference sequence). CDR3 length: 15 residues. CDR3 DNA: TGTGCCAGCAGCTTCTCGACAGGGGGCGCGGATGAGCAGTTCTTC. It is translated as CASSFSTGGADEQFF.

Note on this clone: At the DNA level, this CDR3 is encoded by other sequences in the same sample as well. The chain employs TRBV19 and TRBJ2-1, with 15 bases identical to TRBD2. The CDR3 spans 18 residues. The junction had 5 bases not matched to a gene; V was cut back by 5 bases and J by 0 bases. Germline-derived CDR1 and CDR2 are LNHDA and SQIVND (reference sequence). For the CDR3, the DNA is TGTGCCAGTAGTCCCGGACTAGCGGGAGGGAGCTCCTACAATGAGCAGTTCTTC. This codes for CASSPGLAGGSSYNEQFF.

The rearrangement links TRBV7-9 to TRBJ2-5; D possibly corresponds to TRBD2 (6 bases). This CDR3 has 13 amino acids. V was shortened by 0 bases and J by 5 bases, with 7 bases between the two germline ends. CDR1 and CDR2 from the germline V gene are SEHNR and FQNEAQ (reference sequence). CDR3 sequence reads: CASSLAGGETQYF. CDR3 bases: TGTGCCAGCAGCTTAGCGGGAGGCGAGACCCAGTACTTC.

The CDR3 loop reads CASSPGQGSRDTEAFF. Written as DNA, the CDR3 is TGCGCCAGCAGCCCGGGACAGGGTAGTAGGGACACTGAAGCTTTCTTT. This rearrangement joins TRBV5-1 to TRBJ1-1; TRBD1 matches at 9 bases. Per the germline V gene, CDR1 is SGHRS and CDR2 is YFSETQ. The trim removed 4 bases at V and 3 bases at J, leaving 10 bases unmatched. The CDR3 covers 16 residues.

J is TRBJ1-3 and V is TRBV2; D ambiguous. The ends were cut back, 6 bases at V and 0 bases at J, with 9 bases in the middle. CDR3 length: 14 amino acids. Germline-derived CDR1 and CDR2 are SNHLY and FYNNEI. The CDR3 loop reads CASRLSSSGNTIYF. The CDR3 coding sequence is TGTGCCAGCAGATTGTCGAGCTCTGGAAACACCATATATTTT.

The chain couples TRBV30 to TRBJ2-3; 8 bases agree with TRBD2. The junction had 2 bases not matched to a gene; V was cut back by 2 bases and J by 7 bases. Germline CDR1 is GTSNPN and CDR2 is SVGIG (reference sequence). There are 12 residues in the CDR3. CDR3 coding DNA: TGTGCCTGGAGTAGACTAGCGAATACGCAGTATTTT. Translation: CAWSRLANTQYF. The whole variable domain, filled in from reference TRBV30 and TRBJ2-3, reads SQTIHQWPATLVQPVGSPLSLECTVEGTSNPNLYWYRQAAGRGLQLLFYSVGIGQISSEVPQNLSASRPQDRQFILSSKKLLLSDSGFYLCAWSRLANTQYFGPGTRLTVL.

The genes are TRBV11-2 and TRBJ1-4, with a tentative D call TRBD1 (5 bases). The CDR3 length is 14 residues. V lost 8 bases and J 3 bases, leaving 13 bases between the germline ends. CDR1 and CDR2 from the germline V gene are SGHAT and FQNNGV. The CDR3 region has the DNA TGTGCCAGCGGGACTTCCGTAGCTAATGAAAAACTGTTTTTT. This encodes CASGTSVANEKLFF.

The chain recombines TRBV6-6 with TRBJ1-5; D gene uncertain. V was shortened by 6 bases and J by 13 bases, with 13 bases between the two germline ends. The CDR3 consists of 11 residues. Germline-derived CDR1 and CDR2 are MNHNY and SVGAGI (reference sequence). CDR3 coding DNA: TGTGCCAGCAGGGATCAGGCAGGACAGCATTTT. Residues: CASRDQAGQHF.

The V and J genes are TRBV14 and TRBJ1-2; 10 nucleotides line up with TRBD1. This CDR3 spans 15 amino acids. Trimming removed 0 bases from V and 8 bases from J; junction bases left unmatched: 6. Per the germline V gene, CDR1 is SGHDN and CDR2 is FVKESK. The CDR3 bases are TGTGCCAGCAGCCAAGATCATGGGACAGGGGCCGGCTACACCTTC. This codes for CASSQDHGTGAGYTF.